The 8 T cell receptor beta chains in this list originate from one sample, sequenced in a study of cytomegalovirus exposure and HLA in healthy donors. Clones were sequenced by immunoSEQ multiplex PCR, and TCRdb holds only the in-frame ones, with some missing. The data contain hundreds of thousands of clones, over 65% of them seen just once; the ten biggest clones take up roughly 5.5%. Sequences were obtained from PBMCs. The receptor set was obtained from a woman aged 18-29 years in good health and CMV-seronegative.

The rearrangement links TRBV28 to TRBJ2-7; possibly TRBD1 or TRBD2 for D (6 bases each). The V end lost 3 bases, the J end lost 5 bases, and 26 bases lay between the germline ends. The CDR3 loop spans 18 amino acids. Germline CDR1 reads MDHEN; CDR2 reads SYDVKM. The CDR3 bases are TGTGCCAGCAGTTTTCGGACAGCCTTCGGGGGCATCAAGAACGAGCAGTACTTC. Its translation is CASSFRTAFGGIKNEQYF.

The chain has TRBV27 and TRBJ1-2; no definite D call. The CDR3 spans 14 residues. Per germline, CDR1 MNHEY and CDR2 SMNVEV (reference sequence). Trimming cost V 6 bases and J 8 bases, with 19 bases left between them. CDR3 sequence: CASSPGVVGRGYTF. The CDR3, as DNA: TGTGCCAGCAGCCCCGGTGTGGTCGGGAGAGGCTACACCTTC.

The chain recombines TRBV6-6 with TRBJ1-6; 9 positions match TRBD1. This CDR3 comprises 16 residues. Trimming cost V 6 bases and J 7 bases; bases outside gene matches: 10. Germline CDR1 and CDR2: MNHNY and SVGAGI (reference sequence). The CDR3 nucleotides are TGTGCCAGCAGCCCTTCCGGGACAGGGATAAATTCACCCCTCCACTTT. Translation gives CASSPSGTGINSPLHF.

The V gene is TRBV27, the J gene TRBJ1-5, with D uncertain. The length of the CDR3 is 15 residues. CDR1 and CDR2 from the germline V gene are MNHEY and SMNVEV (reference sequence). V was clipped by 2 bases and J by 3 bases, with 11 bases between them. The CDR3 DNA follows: TGTGCCAGCAGTTTAGTCCGTTCCCCCAATCAGCCCCAGCATTTT. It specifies CASSLVRSPNQPQHF.

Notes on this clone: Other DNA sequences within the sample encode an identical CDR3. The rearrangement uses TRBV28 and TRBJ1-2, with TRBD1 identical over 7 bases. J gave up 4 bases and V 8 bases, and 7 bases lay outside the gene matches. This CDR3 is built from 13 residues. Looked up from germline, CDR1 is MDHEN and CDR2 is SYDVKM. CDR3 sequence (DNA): TGTGCCAGCGTCGCAGGGGGAAGCTATGGCTACACCTTC. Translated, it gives CASVAGGSYGYTF.

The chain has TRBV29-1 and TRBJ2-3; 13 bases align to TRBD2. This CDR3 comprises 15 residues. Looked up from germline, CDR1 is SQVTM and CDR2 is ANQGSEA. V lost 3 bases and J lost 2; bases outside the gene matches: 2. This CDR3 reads CSVDGTSGATDTQYF. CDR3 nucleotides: TGCAGCGTTGACGGGACTAGCGGGGCCACAGATACGCAGTATTTT.

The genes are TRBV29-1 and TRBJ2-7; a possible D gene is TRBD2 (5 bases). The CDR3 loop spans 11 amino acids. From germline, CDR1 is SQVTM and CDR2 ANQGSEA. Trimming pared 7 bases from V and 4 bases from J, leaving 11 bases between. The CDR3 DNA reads TGCAGCGGGGCGGGCCCTTACGAGCAGTACTTC. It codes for CSGAGPYEQYF.

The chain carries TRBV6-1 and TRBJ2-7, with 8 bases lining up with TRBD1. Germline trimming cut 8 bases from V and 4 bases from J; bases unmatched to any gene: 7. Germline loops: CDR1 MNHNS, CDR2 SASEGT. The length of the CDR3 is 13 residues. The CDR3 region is CASGRQGRYEQYF. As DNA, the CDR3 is TGTGCCAGCGGTCGACAGGGGAGGTACGAGCAGTACTTC.